Presented here are 22 T cell receptor beta chains from one specimen sequenced in a study of neurological immune-mediated disorders. TCRdb redid the calling of the 5' RACE reads with MiXCR, one entry per CDR3 protein. Of 40,000 or so distinct CDR3 sequences detected, 3% to 3.5% appear once; the ten largest clones hold about 8.3%. Documented time point: longitudinal time-point 1 (baseline). The specimen was PBMCs. The origin of the receptors is a woman aged 60-75 years with multiple sclerosis.

This clonotype is medium-sized. The chain couples TRBV29-1 to TRBJ2-1; D gene unclear. This CDR3 contains 14 residues. V was shortened by 0 bases and J by 4 bases, with 10 bases between the two germline ends. CDR1 and CDR2 from the germline V gene are SQVTM and ANQGSEA. This CDR3 is CSVEDLSGYNEQFF. DNA of the CDR3: TGCAGCGTTGAAGATCTATCCGGTTACAATGAGCAGTTCTTC.

This clonotype occurred many times. The rearrangement links TRBV29-1 to TRBJ2-1, with TRBD1 identical over 10 bases. Trimming removed 5 bases from V and 6 bases from J; junction bases left unmatched: 7. Germline lookup yields CDR1 SQVTM and CDR2 ANQGSEA. The CDR3 covers 14 residues. For the CDR3, the DNA is TGCAGCGTTCCCGGGACAGGGGTTGCCAATGAGCAGTTCTTC. Translation: CSVPGTGVANEQFF.

This clonotype was observed many times. The J gene is TRBJ2-7, the V gene TRBV10-3; D gene ambiguous. This CDR3 contains 12 residues. Trimming pared 2 bases from V and 5 bases from J, leaving 7 bases between. Per the germline V gene, CDR1 is ENHRY and CDR2 is SYGVKD. DNA of the CDR3: TGTGCCATCAGTGAGAACAAGAACGAGCAGTACTTC. Translated, it gives CAISENKNEQYF.

This clonotype has at least ten counts. This chain connects TRBV5-1 to TRBJ2-7; the D call may be TRBD1 or TRBD2 (6 bases each). V was pared by 4 bases and J by 8 bases, with 19 bases between. The CDR3 is 14 amino acids. The germline CDR1 and CDR2 sequences are SGHRS and YFSETQ. CDR3 DNA sequence: TGCGCCAGCAGCCGGGGGCCGGAAGAGTCGAAGCAGTACTTC. Its protein product is CASSRGPEESKQYF.

Many counts were recorded for this clonotype. The chain recombines TRBV7-2 with TRBJ1-5; D gene unclear. The V gene lost 1 base and the J gene lost 6 bases, with 13 bases spanning the gap. This CDR3 region has 15 residues. Germline lookup yields CDR1 SGHTA and CDR2 FQGNSA. This chain's CDR3 is CASSLVSDLGQPQHF. The CDR3 DNA follows: TGTGCCAGCAGCTTAGTGTCCGATTTGGGTCAGCCCCAGCATTTT.

This clonotype occurred many times. The V call is TRBV5-1, the J call TRBJ2-5; D is undetermined. Germline loops: CDR1 SGHRS, CDR2 YFSETQ. Trimming removed 0 bases at V and 2 bases at J, with 11 bases between. The length of the CDR3 is 15 residues. CDR3 in DNA: TGCGCCAGCAGCTTGGATGGACGTCCACAAGAGACCCAGTACTTC. This encodes CASSLDGRPQETQYF.

This clonotype was recorded many times. This chain uses TRBV5-5 with TRBJ2-3; D not resolved. Germline CDR1 and CDR2: SGHKS and YYEKEE (reference sequence). The CDR3 covers 13 residues. V was pared by 0 bases and J by 15 bases, with 17 bases between. CDR3 region: CASSLVGNPIGYF. CDR3 DNA sequence: TGTGCCAGCAGCTTGGTTGGCAACCCCATCGGTTATTTT.

This clonotype was seen ten or more times. The J gene is TRBJ1-2, the V gene TRBV7-6, with D possibly TRBD1 on 6 matching bases. V was shortened by 2 bases and J by 6 bases, with 16 bases between the two germline ends. Germline-derived CDR1 and CDR2 are SGHVS and FNYEAQ. This CDR3 has 15 residues. CDR3: CASSLLAGAVDGYTF. Written as DNA, the CDR3 is TGTGCCAGCAGCTTATTGGCGGGGGCGGTCGATGGCTACACCTTC.

This clonotype has a count of ten or more. The V gene is TRBV5-8, the J gene TRBJ2-7, with D unclear. The germline gives CDR1 SGHTS, CDR2 YDEGEE. The CDR3 totals 13 residues. V was pared by 4 bases and J by 3 bases, with 11 bases between. The CDR3 DNA reads TGTGCCAGCAGCGCCTCTCTGGGCTACGAGCAGTACTTC. Its protein is CASSASLGYEQYF.

This clonotype was recorded many times. V usage is TRBV3-1 and J usage is TRBJ2-3, with no clear D. The CDR3 is 13 residues long. Germline lookup yields CDR1 LGHDT and CDR2 YNNKEL (reference sequence). Between the trimmed V and J ends, which lost 4 bases and 2 bases, there was a span of 7 bases. In DNA form, the CDR3 reads TGTGCCAGCAGCCTTGCGAACACAGATACGCAGTATTTT. This gives the protein CASSLANTDTQYF.

This clonotype was observed at least ten times. The chain has TRBV6-6 and TRBJ2-3; D gene unclear. CDR1 is MNHNY, CDR2 SVGAGI, per germline (reference sequence). V lost 7 bases, J lost 0 bases, and 5 bases lay in between. CDR3 length equals 12 residues. The CDR3 here is CASMDSTDTQYF. The CDR3 DNA follows: TGTGCCAGCATGGACAGCACAGATACGCAGTATTTT.

The gene calls are TRBV27 and TRBJ1-2; D possibly corresponds to TRBD1 (5 bases). This CDR3 spans 13 amino acids. Trimming took 4 bases from V and 8 from J, leaving 14 bases between them. The germline CDR1 and CDR2 sequences are MNHEY and SMNVEV (reference sequence). CDR3 DNA sequence: TGTGCCAGCAGTTGGGGGAGGGCCTACGGCTACACCTTC. As protein: CASSWGRAYGYTF.

The rearrangement links TRBV7-2 to TRBJ1-1; D might be TRBD1 (6 bases). The CDR3 is 13 residues long. CDR1 SGHTA and CDR2 FQGNSA come from the germline V gene. The V end lost 2 bases, the J end lost 10 bases, and 14 bases lay between the germline ends. CDR3 coding DNA: TGTGCCAGCAGCTTAAACAGGGTATCGGGAGCTTTCTTT. Its translation: CASSLNRVSGAFF.

There are many counts of this clonotype. The J gene is TRBJ1-5, the V gene TRBV20-1, with TRBD1 matching 8 bases. V dropped 6 bases and J dropped 4; count of bases not matched to a gene: 8. Per the germline V gene, CDR1 is DFQATT and CDR2 is SNEGSKA (reference sequence). This CDR3 is 14 amino acids long. The CDR3 DNA reads TGCAGTGCAGCGACAGGGGCCACGAATCAGCCCCAGCATTTT. It is translated as CSAATGATNQPQHF.

In its sample, this clonotype was seen many times. The rearrangement uses TRBV7-9 and TRBJ2-7; D is ambiguous. V gave up 1 base and J gave up 5 bases, with 6 bases separating them. The CDR3 contains 12 residues. Germline V gives CDR1 SEHNR, CDR2 FQNEAQ (reference sequence). This CDR3 is CASSLGKDEQYF. DNA of the CDR3: TGTGCCAGCAGCTTAGGGAAGGACGAGCAGTACTTC.

This clonotype has only a few counts. V and J are TRBV2 and TRBJ1-3; D gene uncertain. CDR1 is SNHLY and CDR2 is FYNNEI in the germline V gene. The CDR3 has 14 residues. The ends were cut back, 5 bases at V and 3 bases at J, with 11 bases in the middle. CDR3 DNA sequence: TGTGCCAGCAGTTCCCCGGGATTTGGAAACACCATATATTTT. Translating it yields CASSSPGFGNTIYF.

This clonotype was observed a few times. A much larger clone differs from this one at a single base, so this may be a read error. J is TRBJ1-1 and V is TRBV6-6; TRBD1 is a possible D gene (6 bases). Germline CDR1 and CDR2: MNHNY and SVGAGI (reference sequence). V was shortened by 7 bases and J by 1 base, with 22 bases between the two germline ends. This CDR3 contains 17 residues. CDR3 sequence: CASILGHSRGRNTEAFF. CDR3 nucleotides: TGTGCCAGCATCCTAGGCCATTCTAGGGGGAGGAACACTGAAGCTTTCTTT.

This clonotype was seen many times. The chain links TRBV20-1 to TRBJ2-1, with 10 bases that match TRBD1. The CDR3 is made up of 14 amino acids. V lost 5 bases, J lost 4 bases, and 5 bases stayed unmatched. From germline, CDR1 is DFQATT and CDR2 SNEGSKA (reference sequence). The CDR3 nucleotides read TGCAGTGCTTTCAGACAGGGGGCGTACAATGAGCAGTTCTTC. Protein sequence: CSAFRQGAYNEQFF.

This clonotype was seen repeatedly, ten times or more. This rearrangement joins TRBV20-1 to TRBJ2-7; TRBD2 matches at 13 bases. V gave up 1 base and J gave up 2 bases; unmatched junction bases: 5. Germline CDR1 reads DFQATT; CDR2 reads SNEGSKA (reference sequence). The CDR3 is made up of 16 amino acids. The CDR3 nucleotides read TGCAGTGCTAGAGGGGGGACTAGCGGGACCCCCTACGAGCAGTACTTC. Translated, it gives CSARGGTSGTPYEQYF.

There are many counts of this clonotype. The chain links TRBV5-6 to TRBJ1-5, with unresolved D. CDR3 length: 15 residues. Germline V gene lookup returns CDR1 SGHDT and CDR2 YYEEEE. V shed 2 bases and J shed 3 bases, with 12 bases lying between them. This chain's CDR3 is CASSFLGLANQPQHF. In nucleotides, the CDR3 is TGTGCCAGCAGCTTCTTGGGGTTAGCCAATCAGCCCCAGCATTTT.

This clonotype appeared many times. The chain uses TRBV3-1 and TRBJ2-7, with unresolved D. Germline V lookup: CDR1 LGHDT, CDR2 YNNKEL (reference sequence). V gave up 1 base and J gave up 4 bases, with 8 bases separating them. This CDR3 spans 13 amino acids. The CDR3 DNA sequence: TGTGCCAGCAGCCAAGCTTGGCGTTACGAGCAGTACTTC. Amino acids: CASSQAWRYEQYF.

In this sample, this clonotype turned up many times. The chain uses TRBV11-2 and TRBJ2-7; 15 bases agree with TRBD2. Germline-derived CDR1 and CDR2 are SGHAT and FQNNGV. The CDR3 is 16 residues long. J lost 1 base, V lost 5 bases, and 3 bases had no gene match. Here the CDR3 reads CASSRTSGGASYEQYF. CDR3 nucleotide sequence: TGTGCCAGCAGCCGGACTAGCGGGGGGGCTTCCTACGAGCAGTACTTC. Combining the CDR3 with reference TRBV11-2 and TRBJ2-7 gives the whole variable domain EAGVAQSPRYKIIEKRQSVAFWCNPISGHATLYWYQQILGQGPKLLIQFQNNGVVDDSQLPKDRFSAERLKGVDSTLKIQPAKLEDSAVYLCASSRTSGGASYEQYFGPGTRLTVT.